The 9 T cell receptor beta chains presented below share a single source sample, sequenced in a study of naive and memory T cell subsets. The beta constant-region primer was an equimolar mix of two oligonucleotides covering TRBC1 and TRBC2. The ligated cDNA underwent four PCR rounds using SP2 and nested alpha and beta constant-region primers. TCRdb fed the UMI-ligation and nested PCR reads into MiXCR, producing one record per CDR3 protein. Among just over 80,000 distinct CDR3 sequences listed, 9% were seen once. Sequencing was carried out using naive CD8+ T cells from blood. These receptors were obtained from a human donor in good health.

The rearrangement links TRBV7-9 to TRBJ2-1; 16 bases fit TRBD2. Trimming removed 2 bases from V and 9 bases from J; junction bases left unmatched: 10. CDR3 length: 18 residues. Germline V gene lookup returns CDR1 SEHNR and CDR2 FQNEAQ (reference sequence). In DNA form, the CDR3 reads TGTGCCAGCAGCTTACATGGCGGGACTAGCGGGAGGGCCGCTGAGCAGTTCTTC. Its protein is CASSLHGGTSGRAAEQFF.

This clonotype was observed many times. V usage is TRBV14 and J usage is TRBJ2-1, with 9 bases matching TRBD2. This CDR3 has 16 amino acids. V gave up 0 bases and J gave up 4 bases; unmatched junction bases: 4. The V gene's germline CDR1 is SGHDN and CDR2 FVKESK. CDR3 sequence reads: CASSQDRLAGYNEQFF. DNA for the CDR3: TGTGCCAGCAGCCAAGATCGGCTAGCGGGGTACAATGAGCAGTTCTTC.

The CDR3 DNA follows: TGTGCCAACCTAGCGGGTGCGCAGTATTTT. Its protein is CANLAGAQYF. The genes are TRBV2 and TRBJ2-3; 8 positions match TRBD2. V was pared by 10 bases and J by 10 bases, with 4 bases of the junction left unmatched. The CDR3 sequence is 10 residues long. Looked up from germline, CDR1 is SNHLY and CDR2 is FYNNEI.

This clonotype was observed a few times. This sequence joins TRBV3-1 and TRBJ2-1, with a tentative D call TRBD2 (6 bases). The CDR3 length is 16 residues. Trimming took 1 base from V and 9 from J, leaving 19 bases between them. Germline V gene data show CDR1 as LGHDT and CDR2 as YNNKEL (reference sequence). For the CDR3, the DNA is TGTGCCAGCAGCCAAGGTCGCCTAGCGCACGGGGGTGAGCAGTTCTTC. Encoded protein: CASSQGRLAHGGEQFF.

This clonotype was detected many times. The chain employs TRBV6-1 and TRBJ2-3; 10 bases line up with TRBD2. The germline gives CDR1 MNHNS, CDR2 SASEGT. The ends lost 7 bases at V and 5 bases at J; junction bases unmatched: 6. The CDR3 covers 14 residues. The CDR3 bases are TGTGCCAGCACCATCTGGACTAGCGGAGATACGCAGTATTTT. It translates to CASTIWTSGDTQYF.

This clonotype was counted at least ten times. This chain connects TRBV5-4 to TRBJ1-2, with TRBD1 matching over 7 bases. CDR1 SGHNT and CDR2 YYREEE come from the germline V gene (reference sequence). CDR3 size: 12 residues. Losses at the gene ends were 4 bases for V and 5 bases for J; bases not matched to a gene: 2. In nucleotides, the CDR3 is TGTGCCAGCAGCCCGACAGGGTATGGCTACACCTTC. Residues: CASSPTGYGYTF.

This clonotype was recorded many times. This CDR3 reads CASSPEGSATYNEQFF. The CDR3 region has the DNA TGCGCCAGCAGCCCGGAGGGTAGCGCTACCTACAATGAGCAGTTCTTC. This sequence joins TRBV5-1 and TRBJ2-1; a possible D gene is TRBD2 (6 bases). Between the trimmed V and J ends, which lost 4 bases and 2 bases, there was a span of 16 bases. Germline assignment: CDR1 SGHRS and CDR2 YFSETQ. The CDR3 totals 16 residues.

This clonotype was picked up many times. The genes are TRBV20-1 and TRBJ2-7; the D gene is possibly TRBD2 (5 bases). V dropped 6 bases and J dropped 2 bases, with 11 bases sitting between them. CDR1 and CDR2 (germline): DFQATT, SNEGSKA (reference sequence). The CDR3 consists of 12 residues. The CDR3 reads CSASAGTYEQYF. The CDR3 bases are TGCAGTGCCTCTGCCGGGACCTACGAGCAGTACTTC.

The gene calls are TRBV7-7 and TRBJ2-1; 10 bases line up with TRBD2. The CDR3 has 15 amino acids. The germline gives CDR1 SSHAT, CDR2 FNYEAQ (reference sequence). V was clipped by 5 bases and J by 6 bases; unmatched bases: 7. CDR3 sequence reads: CASSNLAGAFNEQFF. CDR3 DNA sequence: TGTGCCAGCAGCAACCTAGCGGGAGCTTTCAATGAGCAGTTCTTC.